These 20 T cell receptor beta chains came from one sample sequenced in a study of T-cell memory formation after mild COVID-19. TCRdb used MiXCR to reprocess the 5' RACE reads, holding one entry per CDR3 protein. The sample shows fewer than 550,000 distinct CDR3 sequences, roughly 20% of them seen only once. The specimen sequenced was PBMCs or a T cell subset sorted from them (not recorded which). The receptor source for this set is an adult woman who had mild COVID-19 (a few samples of this study predate the infection). Cell type and time point are not known.

V gene TRBV5-1 combines with J gene TRBJ2-7, with 7 bases that match TRBD1. V dropped 5 bases and J dropped 4; count of bases not matched to a gene: 12. Germline V gene sequence: CDR1 SGHRS, CDR2 YFSETQ. This CDR3 region has 15 residues. This CDR3 reads CASRTLGTANYEQYF. The CDR3 DNA reads as TGCGCCAGCAGGACCCTTGGGACAGCCAATTACGAGCAGTACTTC.

The V and J genes are TRBV7-8 and TRBJ2-3; 8 bases fit TRBD2. The trim removed 3 bases at V and 3 bases at J, leaving 8 bases unmatched. This CDR3 has 16 amino acids. The germline V gene encodes CDR1 SGHVS and CDR2 FQNEAQ. The DNA for the CDR3 is TGTGCCAGCAGCTTGGTGATGGGCGGGGGGACAGATACGCAGTATTTT. Its translation is CASSLVMGGGTDTQYF.

The chain joins TRBV5-1 to TRBJ1-5; D unresolved. Germline CDR1 SGHRS, CDR2 YFSETQ. The CDR3 length is 13 residues. Trimming removed 0 bases at V and 5 bases at J, with 6 bases between. As DNA, the CDR3 is TGCGCCAGCAGCTTGGCAGTGGATCAGCCCCAGCATTTT. It yields the protein CASSLAVDQPQHF.

The J gene is TRBJ1-2, the V gene TRBV18; 8 bases align to TRBD1. There are 13 residues in the CDR3. Germline V CDR1 and CDR2: KGHSH, LQKENI. J gave up 7 bases and V 8 bases, and 9 bases lay outside the gene matches. CDR3 sequence reads: CASNRDRIIGYTF. The CDR3 DNA is TGTGCCAGCAACCGGGACAGGATAATTGGCTACACCTTC. Full variable domain (remainder filled in from reference TRBV18 and TRBJ1-2): NAGVMQNPRHLVRRRGQEARLRCSPMKGHSHVYWYRQLPEEGLKFMVYLQKENIIDESGMPKERFSAEFPKEGPSILRIQQVVRGDSAAYFCASNRDRIIGYTFGSGTRLTVV.

This clonotype was recorded a few times. The gene calls are TRBV5-6 and TRBJ2-7; 8 nucleotides line up with TRBD1. In germline, CDR1 is SGHDT, CDR2 YYEEEE. CDR3 size: 14 residues. Germline trimming cut 4 bases from V and 2 bases from J; bases unmatched to any gene: 5. The CDR3 is CASSETGDAYEQYF. In DNA form, the CDR3 reads TGTGCCAGCAGCGAGACAGGGGATGCCTACGAGCAGTACTTC.

This clonotype was observed at least ten times. The gene calls are TRBV18 and TRBJ2-1, with 11 nucleotides matching TRBD2. Germline V gene lookup returns CDR1 KGHSH and CDR2 LQKENI. The CDR3 is 16 residues long. With 4 bases clipped from V and 9 bases from J, the junction kept 11 bases outside the gene matches. CDR3 DNA sequence: TGTGCCAGCTCACTGGCCTTAGCGGGAGGGCCAGGTGAGCAGTTCTTC. It specifies CASSLALAGGPGEQFF.

This clonotype was picked up a small number of times. The rearrangement links TRBV4-1 to TRBJ2-7, with 7 nucleotides matching TRBD1. Germline CDR1 MGHRA, CDR2 YSYEKL. The length of the CDR3 is 17 residues. With 3 bases clipped from V and 6 bases from J, the junction kept 17 bases outside the gene matches. The CDR3 DNA is TGCGCCAGCAGCCATGAGCCACTCGGGACAGAATATGGCGAGCAGTACTTC. Residues: CASSHEPLGTEYGEQYF.

This clonotype was counted only a few times. The J gene is TRBJ2-1, the V gene TRBV30, with a possible D match to TRBD2 (6 bases). The CDR3 is 12 amino acids. V was pared by 4 bases and J by 8 bases, with 12 bases between. CDR1 and CDR2 (germline): GTSNPN, SVGIG (reference sequence). This CDR3 reads CAWNEEGHEQFF. Here the CDR3 DNA reads TGTGCCTGGAATGAGGAGGGCCATGAGCAGTTCTTC.

This clonotype has a handful of counts. V usage is TRBV20-1 and J usage is TRBJ1-1; D remains ambiguous. CDR3 size: 13 residues. Germline CDR1 DFQATT, CDR2 SNEGSKA (reference sequence). With 0 bases removed from V and 1 base from J, the gap between germline ends came to 6 bases. CDR3 coding DNA: TGCAGTGCTAGAGATCTAAGGAACACTGAAGCTTTCTTT. This sequence encodes CSARDLRNTEAFF.

This clonotype has only a few counts. The chain links TRBV3-1 to TRBJ2-3, with D perhaps assigned TRBD1 or TRBD2 (6 bases each). CDR3 length: 15 residues. Germline loops: CDR1 LGHDT, CDR2 YNNKEL (reference sequence). V was shortened by 2 bases and J by 4 bases, with 13 bases between the two germline ends. As DNA, the CDR3 is TGTGCCAGCAGCCAAACAGGGAGGTGGGCAGATACGCAGTATTTT. Amino acid sequence: CASSQTGRWADTQYF.

The CDR3 here is CASNLGGSYNEQFF. The CDR3 bases are TGTGCCAGCAACCTAGGGGGCTCCTACAATGAGCAGTTCTTC. V gene TRBV7-9 combines with J gene TRBJ2-1, with D perhaps matching TRBD1 (6 bases). Germline V gives CDR1 SEHNR, CDR2 FQNEAQ (reference sequence). The CDR3 consists of 14 residues. Trimming left V 7 bases short and J 0 bases short, with 10 bases between.

The V call is TRBV20-1, the J call TRBJ2-7; D ambiguous. V was shortened by 5 bases and J by 3 bases, with 11 bases between the two germline ends. The CDR3 contains 12 residues. Germline lookup yields CDR1 DFQATT and CDR2 SNEGSKA (reference sequence). CDR3 residues: CSASSRDYEQYF. In nucleotides, the CDR3 is TGCAGTGCTTCCTCTAGGGACTACGAGCAGTACTTC.

The chain employs TRBV15 and TRBJ1-4; TRBD1 might be the D (6 bases). CDR1 is LNHNV and CDR2 is YYDKDF in the germline V gene (reference sequence). Trimming cost V 1 base and J 5 bases, with 11 bases left between them. The CDR3 runs to 15 residues. CDR3 region: CATSRGGQENEKLFF. The CDR3 nucleotides read TGTGCCACCAGCAGAGGGGGGCAGGAGAATGAAAAACTGTTTTTT. The full variable domain, in which reference TRBV15 and TRBJ1-4 provide the parts outside the CDR3, is DAMVIQNPRYQVTQFGKPVTLSCSQTLNHNVMYWYQQKSSQAPKLLFHYYDKDFNNEADTPDNFQSRRPNTSFCFLDIRSPGLGDTAMYLCATSRGGQENEKLFFGSGTQLSVL.

This chain connects TRBV7-8 to TRBJ1-4; D remains ambiguous. From germline, CDR1 is SGHVS and CDR2 FQNEAQ. This CDR3 spans 13 amino acids. The germline V and J ends were trimmed by 6 bases and 3 bases, with 8 bases remaining between them. The CDR3 coding sequence is TGTGCCAGCAGTATCGGGCCTAATGAAAAACTGTTTTTT. It yields the protein CASSIGPNEKLFF.

This clonotype was recorded a few times. The chain combines TRBV5-5 with TRBJ2-4; D is perhaps TRBD1 (6 bases). Germline V gives CDR1 SGHKS, CDR2 YYEKEE (reference sequence). The germline V and J ends were trimmed by 0 bases and 0 bases, with 19 bases remaining between them. The length of the CDR3 is 19 residues. Here the CDR3 reads CASSLDRSRTALAKNIQYF. DNA of the CDR3: TGTGCCAGCAGCTTGGATCGATCTAGGACAGCTCTAGCCAAAAACATTCAGTACTTC.

A few counts support this clonotype. The chain employs TRBV24-1 and TRBJ1-2; 7 bases align to TRBD1. Losses at the gene ends were 4 bases for V and 4 bases for J; bases not matched to a gene: 5. Germline lookup yields CDR1 KGHDR and CDR2 SFDVKD. The CDR3 has 14 residues. CDR3 amino acids: CATSEDDRAYGYTF. DNA for the CDR3: TGTGCCACCAGTGAGGACGACAGGGCCTATGGCTACACCTTC.

This clonotype has more than one count but fewer than ten. The chain joins TRBV12-3 or TRBV12-4 to TRBJ1-4, with D perhaps matching TRBD1 (5 bases). Trimming stripped 3 bases from V and 5 bases from J, with 13 bases between. The length of the CDR3 is 15 residues. CDR3 loop: CASSFAGDKNEKLFF. CDR3 nucleotide sequence: TGTGCCAGCAGTTTCGCGGGGGATAAGAATGAAAAACTGTTTTTT.

This clonotype was counted a few times. V usage is TRBV5-1 and J usage is TRBJ2-1, with 10 bases identical to TRBD2. After removal of 1 base from V and 9 bases from J, the junction contained 10 bases not matched to a gene. CDR3 length: 16 residues. Germline lookup yields CDR1 SGHRS and CDR2 YFSETQ. The CDR3 protein is CASSLYLAGARGEQFF. CDR3 nucleotide sequence: TGCGCCAGCAGCTTGTACCTAGCGGGAGCAAGAGGTGAGCAGTTCTTC.

The rearrangement uses TRBV7-2 and TRBJ2-1, with D tentatively TRBD2 (6 bases). The CDR3 contains 16 residues. V gave up 0 bases and J gave up 2 bases, with 11 bases separating them. CDR1 and CDR2 (germline): SGHTA, FQGNSA. CDR3 in amino acids: CASSLAGIAAYNEQFF. The CDR3 bases are TGTGCCAGCAGCTTAGCGGGAATAGCGGCCTACAATGAGCAGTTCTTC.

V usage is TRBV5-1 and J usage is TRBJ2-7; 11 bases agree with TRBD2. The length of the CDR3 is 15 residues. The V segment lost 0 bases and the J segment 3 bases; nucleotides outside the gene matches: 2. The germline V gene has CDR1 SGHRS and CDR2 YFSETQ. CDR3 sequence reads: CASSLALAGGYEQYF. The CDR3 DNA sequence: TGCGCCAGCAGCTTGGCCCTAGCGGGAGGCTACGAGCAGTACTTC.